This TCR beta chain was sequenced in a study of shared T cell receptors in the human thymus. Sequencing used immunoSEQ multiplex PCR; TCRdb keeps in-frame clones, though not all of them. The sample has hundreds of thousands of clones, 70% to 90% seen once; the top ten hold roughly 0.0094%. This same sample was also taken into another study, of human thymus T cells. According to that study: Corrective surgery for congenital heart defects was being performed on the healthy Finnish infants who were the donors. Corrective heart surgery yielded resections, and these provided the thymus tissue. Across thymic and blood repertoires, the usage of V and J genes appeared to be biased. Related work found strong thymic repertoire overlap between unrelated individuals.

The source is a boy younger than two with a congenital heart defect. The sample comprised thymocytes.

CDR3 coding DNA: TGCGCCAGCACGCGGGGGGACAGGGAGTTCCATGAGCAGTTCTTC. This translates into CASTRGDREFHEQFF. The rearrangement joins TRBV5-1 to TRBJ2-1; D is possibly TRBD1 (9 bases). The CDR3 totals 15 residues. Looked up from germline, CDR1 is SGHRS and CDR2 is YFSETQ. Trimming left V 6 bases short and J 8 bases short, with 21 bases between.